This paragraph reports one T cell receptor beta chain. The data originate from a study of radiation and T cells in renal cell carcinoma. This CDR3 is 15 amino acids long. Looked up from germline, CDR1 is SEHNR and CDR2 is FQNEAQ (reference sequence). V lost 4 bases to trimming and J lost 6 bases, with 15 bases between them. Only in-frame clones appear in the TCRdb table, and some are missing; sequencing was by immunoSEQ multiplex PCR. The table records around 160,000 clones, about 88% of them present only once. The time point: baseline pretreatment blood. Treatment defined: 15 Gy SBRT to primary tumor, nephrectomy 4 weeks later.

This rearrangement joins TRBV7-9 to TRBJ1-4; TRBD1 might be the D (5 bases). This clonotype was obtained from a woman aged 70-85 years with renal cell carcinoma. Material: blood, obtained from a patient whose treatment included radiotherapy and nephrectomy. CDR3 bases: TGTGCCAGCAGCTCCCCGGGGCAGGGTGATGAAAAACTGTTTTTT. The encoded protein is CASSSPGQGDEKLFF.